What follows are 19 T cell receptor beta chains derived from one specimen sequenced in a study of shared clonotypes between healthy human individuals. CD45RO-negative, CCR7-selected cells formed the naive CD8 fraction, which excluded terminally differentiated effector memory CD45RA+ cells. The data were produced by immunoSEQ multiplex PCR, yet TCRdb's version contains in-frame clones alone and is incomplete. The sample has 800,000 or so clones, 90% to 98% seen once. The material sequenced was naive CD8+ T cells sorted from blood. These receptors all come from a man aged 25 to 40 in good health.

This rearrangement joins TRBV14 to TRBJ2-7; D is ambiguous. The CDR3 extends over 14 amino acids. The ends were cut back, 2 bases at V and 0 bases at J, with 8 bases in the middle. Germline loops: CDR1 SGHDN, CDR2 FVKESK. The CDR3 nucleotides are TGTGCCAGCAGCCAAACCCCCAGCTCCTACGAGCAGTACTTC. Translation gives CASSQTPSSYEQYF.

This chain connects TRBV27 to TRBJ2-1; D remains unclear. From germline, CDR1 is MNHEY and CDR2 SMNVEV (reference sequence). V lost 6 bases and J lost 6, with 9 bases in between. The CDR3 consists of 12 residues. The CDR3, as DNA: TGTGCCAGCAGCAGTTTTACCAATGAGCAGTTCTTC. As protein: CASSSFTNEQFF.

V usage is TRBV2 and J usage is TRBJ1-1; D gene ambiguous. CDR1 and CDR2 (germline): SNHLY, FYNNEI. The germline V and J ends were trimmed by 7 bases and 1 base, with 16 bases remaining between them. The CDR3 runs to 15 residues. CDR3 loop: CASTLWAGGNTEAFF. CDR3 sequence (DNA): TGTGCCAGCACCCTTTGGGCAGGCGGGAACACTGAAGCTTTCTTT.

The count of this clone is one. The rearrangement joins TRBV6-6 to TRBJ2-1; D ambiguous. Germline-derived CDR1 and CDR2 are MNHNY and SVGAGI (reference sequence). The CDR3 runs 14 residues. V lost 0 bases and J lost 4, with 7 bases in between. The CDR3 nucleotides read TGTGCCAGCAGTTACTCTGGCTTTTACAATGAGCAGTTCTTC. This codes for CASSYSGFYNEQFF.

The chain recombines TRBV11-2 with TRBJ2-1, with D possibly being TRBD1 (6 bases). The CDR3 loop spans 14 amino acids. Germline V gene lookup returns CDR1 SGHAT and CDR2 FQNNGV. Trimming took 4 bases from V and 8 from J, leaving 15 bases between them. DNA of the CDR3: TGTGCCAGCAGCTCGGACAGAATCTTCGATGAGCAGTTCTTC. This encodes CASSSDRIFDEQFF.

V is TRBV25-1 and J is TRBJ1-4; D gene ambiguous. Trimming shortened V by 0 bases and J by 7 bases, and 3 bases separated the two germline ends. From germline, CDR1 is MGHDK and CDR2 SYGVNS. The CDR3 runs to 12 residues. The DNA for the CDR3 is TGTGCCAGCAGTGAATATCCTGAAAAACTGTTTTTT. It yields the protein CASSEYPEKLFF.

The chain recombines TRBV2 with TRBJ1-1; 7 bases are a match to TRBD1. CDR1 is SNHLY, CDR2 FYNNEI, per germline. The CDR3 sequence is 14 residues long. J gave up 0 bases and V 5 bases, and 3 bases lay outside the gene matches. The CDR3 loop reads CASSRTGMNTEAFF. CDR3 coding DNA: TGTGCCAGCAGTCGGACAGGTATGAACACTGAAGCTTTCTTT. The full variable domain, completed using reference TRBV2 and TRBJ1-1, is EPEVTQTPSHQVTQMGQEVILRCVPISNHLYFYWYRQILGQKVEFLVSFYNNEISEKSEIFDDQFSVERPDGSNFTLKIRSTKLEDSAMYFCASSRTGMNTEAFFGQGTRLTVV.

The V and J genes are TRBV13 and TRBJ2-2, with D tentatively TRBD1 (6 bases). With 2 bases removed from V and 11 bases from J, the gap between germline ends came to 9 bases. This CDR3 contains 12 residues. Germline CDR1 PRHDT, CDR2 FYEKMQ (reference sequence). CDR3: CASSLSGTELFF. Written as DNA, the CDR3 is TGTGCCAGCAGCTTATCCGGGACAGAGCTGTTTTTT.

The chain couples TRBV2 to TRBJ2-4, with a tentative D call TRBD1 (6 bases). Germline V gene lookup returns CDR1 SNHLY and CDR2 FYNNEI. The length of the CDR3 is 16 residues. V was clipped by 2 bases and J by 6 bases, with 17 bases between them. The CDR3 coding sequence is TGTGCCAGCAGTGAACGCGGCAGGGGACCCTTAAACATTCAGTACTTC. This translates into CASSERGRGPLNIQYF.

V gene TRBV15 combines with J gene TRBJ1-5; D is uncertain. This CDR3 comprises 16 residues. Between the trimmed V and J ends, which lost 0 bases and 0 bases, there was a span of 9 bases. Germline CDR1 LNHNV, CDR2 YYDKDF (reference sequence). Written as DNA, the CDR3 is TGTGCCACCAGCAGAGACCGGCAGCTTAGCAATCAGCCCCAGCATTTT. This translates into CATSRDRQLSNQPQHF.

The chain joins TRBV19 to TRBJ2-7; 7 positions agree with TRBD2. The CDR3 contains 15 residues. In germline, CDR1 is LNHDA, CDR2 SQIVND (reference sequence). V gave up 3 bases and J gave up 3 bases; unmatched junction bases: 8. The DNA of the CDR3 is TGTGCCAGTAGTATCTCTGGGGGGGATAACTACGAGCAGTACTTC. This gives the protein CASSISGGDNYEQYF. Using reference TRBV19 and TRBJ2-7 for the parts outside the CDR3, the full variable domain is DGGITQSPKYLFRKEGQNVTLSCEQNLNHDAMYWYRQDPGQGLRLIYYSQIVNDFQKGDIAEGYSVSREKKESFPLTVTSAQKNPTAFYLCASSISGGDNYEQYFGPGTRLTVT.

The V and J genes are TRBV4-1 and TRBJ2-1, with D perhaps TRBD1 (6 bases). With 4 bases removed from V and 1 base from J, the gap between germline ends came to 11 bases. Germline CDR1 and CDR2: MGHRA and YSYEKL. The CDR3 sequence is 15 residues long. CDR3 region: CASSPRQGSYNEQFF. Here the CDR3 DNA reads TGCGCCAGCAGCCCCCGGCAGGGGTCCTACAATGAGCAGTTCTTC.

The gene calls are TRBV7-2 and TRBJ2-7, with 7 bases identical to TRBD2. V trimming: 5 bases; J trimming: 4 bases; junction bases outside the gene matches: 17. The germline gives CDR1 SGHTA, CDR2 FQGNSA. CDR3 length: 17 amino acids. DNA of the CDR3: TGTGCCAGCAGCCCTAGCCAGATTGGGCTAGCGGTATACGAGCAGTACTTC. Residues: CASSPSQIGLAVYEQYF. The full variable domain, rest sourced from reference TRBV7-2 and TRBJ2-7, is GAGVSQSPSNKVTEKGKDVELRCDPISGHTALYWYRQSLGQGLEFLIYFQGNSAPDKSGLPSDRFSAERTGGSVSTLTIQRTQQEDSAVYLCASSPSQIGLAVYEQYFGPGTRLTVT.

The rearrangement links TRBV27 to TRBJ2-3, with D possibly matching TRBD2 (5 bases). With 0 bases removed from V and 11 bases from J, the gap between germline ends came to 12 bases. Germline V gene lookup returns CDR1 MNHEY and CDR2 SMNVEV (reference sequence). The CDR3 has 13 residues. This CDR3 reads CASSLSRDGGQYF. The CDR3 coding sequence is TGTGCCAGCAGTTTATCTCGGGATGGAGGGCAGTATTTT.

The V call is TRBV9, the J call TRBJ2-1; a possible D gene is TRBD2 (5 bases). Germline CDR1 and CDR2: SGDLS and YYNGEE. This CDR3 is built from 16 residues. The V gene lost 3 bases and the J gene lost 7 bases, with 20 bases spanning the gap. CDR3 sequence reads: CASSADGGFGRNEQFF. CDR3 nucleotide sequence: TGTGCCAGCAGCGCAGATGGAGGTTTCGGTAGGAATGAGCAGTTCTTC.

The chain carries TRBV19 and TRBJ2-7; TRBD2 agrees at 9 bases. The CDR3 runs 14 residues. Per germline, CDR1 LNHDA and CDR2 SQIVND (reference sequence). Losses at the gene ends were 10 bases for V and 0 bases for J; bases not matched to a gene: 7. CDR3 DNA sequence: TGTGCCACTACTATTAGCGGGAGCTCCTACGAGCAGTACTTC. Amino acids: CATTISGSSYEQYF.

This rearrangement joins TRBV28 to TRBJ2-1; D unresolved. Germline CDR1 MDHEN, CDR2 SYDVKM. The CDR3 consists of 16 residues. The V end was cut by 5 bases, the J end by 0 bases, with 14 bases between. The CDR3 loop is CASSLPELGSYNEQFF. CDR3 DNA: TGTGCCAGCAGTCTTCCGGAACTCGGCTCCTACAATGAGCAGTTCTTC.

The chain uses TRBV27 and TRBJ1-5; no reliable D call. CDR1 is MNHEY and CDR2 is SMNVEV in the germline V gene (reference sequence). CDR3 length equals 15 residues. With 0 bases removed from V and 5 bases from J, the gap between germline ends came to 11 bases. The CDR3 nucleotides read TGTGCCAGCAGTTTATCCCCGCTCCTTTATCAGCCCCAGCATTTT. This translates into CASSLSPLLYQPQHF.

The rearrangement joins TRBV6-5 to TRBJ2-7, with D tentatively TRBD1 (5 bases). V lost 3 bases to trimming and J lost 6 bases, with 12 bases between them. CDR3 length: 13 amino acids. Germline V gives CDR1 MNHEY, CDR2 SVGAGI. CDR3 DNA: TGTGCCAGCAGTTATAGTCCTAGGGGCGAGCAGTACTTC. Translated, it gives CASSYSPRGEQYF.